This T cell receptor (beta chain) was sequenced for a study of T cell changes during pregnancy in multiple sclerosis. Trimming took 5 bases from V and 6 from J, leaving 17 bases between them. Germline-derived CDR1 and CDR2 are SGHAT and FQNNGV. CDR3 length: 15 residues. Sequenced by immunoSEQ multiplex PCR; TCRdb stores in-frame clones only, minus some. The sample lists around 88,000 clones, about 91% seen once, with 2% to 3% in the top ten. The V gene is TRBV11-2, the J gene TRBJ2-1; tentatively, D is TRBD2 (5 bases). This clonotype was sampled from a female donor in good health, enrolled as a control in a pregnancy study. The sample here was peripheral blood, taken after pregnancy. The CDR3 DNA follows: TGTGCCAGCAGCCCCCGCCGCGGGCTCTTCAATGAGCAGTTCTTC. The encoded protein is CASSPRRGLFNEQFF.